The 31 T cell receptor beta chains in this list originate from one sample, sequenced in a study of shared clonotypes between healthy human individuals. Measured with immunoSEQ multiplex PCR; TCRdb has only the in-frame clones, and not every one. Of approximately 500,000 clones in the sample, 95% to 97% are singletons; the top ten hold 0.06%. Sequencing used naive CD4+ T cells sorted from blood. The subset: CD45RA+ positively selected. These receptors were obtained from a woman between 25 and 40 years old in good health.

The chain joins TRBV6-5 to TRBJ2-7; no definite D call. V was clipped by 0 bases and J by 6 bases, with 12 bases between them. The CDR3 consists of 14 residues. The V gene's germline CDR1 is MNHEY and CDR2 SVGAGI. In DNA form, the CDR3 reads TGTGCCAGCAGTTACTCGTTTGCTCGAGCCGAGCAGTACTTC. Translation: CASSYSFARAEQYF.

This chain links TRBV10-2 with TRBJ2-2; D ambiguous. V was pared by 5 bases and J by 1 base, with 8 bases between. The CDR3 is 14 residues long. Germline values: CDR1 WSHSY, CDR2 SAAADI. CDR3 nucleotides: TGCGCCAGCAGTATGGCAGGGAACACCGGGGAGCTGTTTTTT. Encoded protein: CASSMAGNTGELFF.

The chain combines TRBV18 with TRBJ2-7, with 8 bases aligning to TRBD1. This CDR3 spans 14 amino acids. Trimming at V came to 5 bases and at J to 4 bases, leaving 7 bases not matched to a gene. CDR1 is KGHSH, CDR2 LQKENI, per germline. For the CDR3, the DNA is TGTGCCAGCTCAGAGAGGACAGGGATGTACGAGCAGTACTTC. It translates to CASSERTGMYEQYF.

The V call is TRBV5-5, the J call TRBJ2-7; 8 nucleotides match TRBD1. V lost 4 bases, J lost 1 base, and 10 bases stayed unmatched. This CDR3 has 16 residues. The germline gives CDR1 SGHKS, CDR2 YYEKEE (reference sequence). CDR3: CASSPFSGQDSYEQYF. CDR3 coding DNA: TGTGCCAGCAGCCCGTTTTCGGGACAGGATTCCTACGAGCAGTACTTC.

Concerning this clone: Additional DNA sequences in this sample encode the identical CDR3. CDR3 protein: CASSLTSGSYEQYF. The CDR3 DNA sequence: TGCGCCAGCAGCTTAACTAGCGGCTCCTACGAGCAGTACTTC. The V and J genes are TRBV5-1 and TRBJ2-5; 8 bases are a match to TRBD2. TRBJ2-7 matches the DNA end more closely, so the J call is doubtful. The CDR3 extends over 14 amino acids. The germline V gene encodes CDR1 SGHRS and CDR2 YFSETQ.

The CDR3 DNA sequence: TGTGCCAGCTCATCCGGCCTGGACGAGCAGTACTTC. It specifies CASSSGLDEQYF. The chain links TRBV18 to TRBJ2-7; D gene ambiguous. Per the germline V gene, CDR1 is KGHSH and CDR2 is LQKENI. The CDR3 has 12 residues. V was pared by 5 bases and J by 5 bases, with 10 bases between. Full variable domain (remainder filled in from reference TRBV18 and TRBJ2-7): NAGVMQNPRHLVRRRGQEARLRCSPMKGHSHVYWYRQLPEEGLKFMVYLQKENIIDESGMPKERFSAEFPKEGPSILRIQQVVRGDSAAYFCASSSGLDEQYFGPGTRLTVT.

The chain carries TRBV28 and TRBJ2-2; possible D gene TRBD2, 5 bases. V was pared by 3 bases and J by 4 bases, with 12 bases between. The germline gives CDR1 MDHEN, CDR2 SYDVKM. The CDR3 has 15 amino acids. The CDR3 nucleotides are TGTGCCAGCAGTTTGGTAAGAGGGAGCACCGGGGAGCTGTTTTTT. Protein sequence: CASSLVRGSTGELFF.

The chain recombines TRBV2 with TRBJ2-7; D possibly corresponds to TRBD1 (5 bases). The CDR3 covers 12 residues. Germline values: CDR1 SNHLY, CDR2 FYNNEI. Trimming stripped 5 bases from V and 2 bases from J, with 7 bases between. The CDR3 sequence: CASSQGTYEQYF. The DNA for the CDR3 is TGTGCCAGCAGTCAGGGTACCTACGAGCAGTACTTC.

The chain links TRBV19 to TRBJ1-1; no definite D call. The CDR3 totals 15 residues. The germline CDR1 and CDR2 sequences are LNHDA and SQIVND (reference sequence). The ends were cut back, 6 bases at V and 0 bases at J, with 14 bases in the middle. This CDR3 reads CASRRTAIMNTEAFF. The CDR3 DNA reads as TGTGCCAGTAGAAGGACGGCAATCATGAACACTGAAGCTTTCTTT.

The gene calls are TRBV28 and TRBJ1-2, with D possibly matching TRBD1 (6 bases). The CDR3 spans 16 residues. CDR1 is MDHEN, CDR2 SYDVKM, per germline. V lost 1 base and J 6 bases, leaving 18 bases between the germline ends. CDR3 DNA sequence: TGTGCCAGCAGTTTATTTGGGGGGGCGCACATTAATGGCTACACCTTC. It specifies CASSLFGGAHINGYTF.

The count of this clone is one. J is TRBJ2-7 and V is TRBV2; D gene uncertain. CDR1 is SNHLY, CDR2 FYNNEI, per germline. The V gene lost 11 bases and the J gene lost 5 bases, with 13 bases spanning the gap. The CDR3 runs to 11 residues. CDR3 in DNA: TGTGCCTCTCAGAGGACCAACGAGCAGTACTTC. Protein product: CASQRTNEQYF. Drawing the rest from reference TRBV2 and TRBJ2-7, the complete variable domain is EPEVTQTPSHQVTQMGQEVILRCVPISNHLYFYWYRQILGQKVEFLVSFYNNEISEKSEIFDDQFSVERPDGSNFTLKIRSTKLEDSAMYFCASQRTNEQYFGPGTRLTVT.

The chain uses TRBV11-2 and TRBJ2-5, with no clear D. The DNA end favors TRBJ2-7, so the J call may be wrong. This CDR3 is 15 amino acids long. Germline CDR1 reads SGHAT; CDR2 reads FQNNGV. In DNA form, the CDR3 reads TGTGCCAGCAGCTTAGGACCCCACCACTCCTACGAGCAGTACTTC. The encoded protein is CASSLGPHHSYEQYF.

The CDR3 coding sequence is TGTGCCAGCAGCGTAGAGCGTTGGGCAGGCCGCTCTGGGGCCAACGTCCTGACTTTC. This encodes CASSVERWAGRSGANVLTF. This chain uses TRBV9 with TRBJ2-6; D not certain. Trimming left V 0 bases short and J 0 bases short, with 16 bases between. The CDR3 is made up of 19 amino acids. Germline loops: CDR1 SGDLS, CDR2 YYNGEE. Looking up the rest from reference TRBV9 and TRBJ2-6 gives the full variable domain: DSGVTQTPKHLITATGQRVTLRCSPRSGDLSVYWYQQSLDQGLQFLIQYYNGEERAKGNILERFSAQQFPDLHSELNLSSLELGDSALYFCASSVERWAGRSGANVLTFGAGSRLTVL.

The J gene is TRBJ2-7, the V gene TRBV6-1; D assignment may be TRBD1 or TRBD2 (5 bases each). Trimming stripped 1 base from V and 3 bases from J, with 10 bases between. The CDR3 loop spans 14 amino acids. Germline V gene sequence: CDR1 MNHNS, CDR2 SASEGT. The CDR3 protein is CASSEGGPGYEQYF. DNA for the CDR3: TGTGCCAGCAGTGAAGGGGGACCCGGCTACGAGCAGTACTTC.

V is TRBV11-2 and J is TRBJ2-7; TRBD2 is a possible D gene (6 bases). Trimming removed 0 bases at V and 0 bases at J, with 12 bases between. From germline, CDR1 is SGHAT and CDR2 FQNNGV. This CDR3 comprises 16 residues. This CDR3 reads CASSLDQVAASYEQYF. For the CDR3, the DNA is TGTGCCAGCAGCTTAGATCAAGTAGCGGCCTCCTACGAGCAGTACTTC. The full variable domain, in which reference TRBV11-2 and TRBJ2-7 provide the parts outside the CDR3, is EAGVAQSPRYKIIEKRQSVAFWCNPISGHATLYWYQQILGQGPKLLIQFQNNGVVDDSQLPKDRFSAERLKGVDSTLKIQPAKLEDSAVYLCASSLDQVAASYEQYFGPGTRLTVT.

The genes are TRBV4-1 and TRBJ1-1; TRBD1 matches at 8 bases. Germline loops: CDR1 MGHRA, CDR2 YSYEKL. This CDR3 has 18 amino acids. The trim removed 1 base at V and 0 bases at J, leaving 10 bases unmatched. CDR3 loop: CASSQAHRGIRLNTEAFF. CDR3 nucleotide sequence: TGCGCCAGCAGCCAAGCTCACAGGGGGATTAGGCTGAACACTGAAGCTTTCTTT.

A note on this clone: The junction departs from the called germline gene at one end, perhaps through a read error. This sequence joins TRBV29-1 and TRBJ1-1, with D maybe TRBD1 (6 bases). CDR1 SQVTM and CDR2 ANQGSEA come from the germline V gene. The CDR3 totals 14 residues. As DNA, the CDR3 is TGCAGCGCGACCCCCCGGACAGTGAATACTGAAGCTTTCTTT. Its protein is CSATPRTVNTEAFF.

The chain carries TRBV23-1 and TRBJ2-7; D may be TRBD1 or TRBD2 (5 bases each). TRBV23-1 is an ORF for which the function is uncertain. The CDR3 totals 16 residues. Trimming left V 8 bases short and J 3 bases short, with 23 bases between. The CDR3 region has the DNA TGCGCCAGCCCCCCTAGAGGGGCCTCACCCTTCTACGAGCAGTACTTC. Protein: CASPPRGASPFYEQYF.

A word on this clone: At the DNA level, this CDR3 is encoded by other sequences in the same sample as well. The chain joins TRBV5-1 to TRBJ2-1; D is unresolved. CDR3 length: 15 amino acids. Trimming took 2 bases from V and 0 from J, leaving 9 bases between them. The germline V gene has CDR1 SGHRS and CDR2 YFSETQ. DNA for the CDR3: TGCGCCAGCAGCTTTTCGGTAGGCTCCTACAATGAGCAGTTCTTC. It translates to CASSFSVGSYNEQFF.

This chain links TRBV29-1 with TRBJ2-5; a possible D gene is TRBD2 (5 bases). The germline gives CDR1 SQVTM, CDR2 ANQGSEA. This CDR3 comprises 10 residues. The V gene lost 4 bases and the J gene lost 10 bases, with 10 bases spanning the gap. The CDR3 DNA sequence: TGCAGCGTTGGGGTGGAGGACCAGTACTTC. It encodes CSVGVEDQYF.

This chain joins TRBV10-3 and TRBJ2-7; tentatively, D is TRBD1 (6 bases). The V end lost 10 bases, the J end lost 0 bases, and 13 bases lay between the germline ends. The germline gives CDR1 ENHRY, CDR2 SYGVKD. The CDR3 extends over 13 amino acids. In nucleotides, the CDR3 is TGTGCCACCAGAGAGGACAGCTCCTACGAGCAGTACTTC. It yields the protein CATREDSSYEQYF.

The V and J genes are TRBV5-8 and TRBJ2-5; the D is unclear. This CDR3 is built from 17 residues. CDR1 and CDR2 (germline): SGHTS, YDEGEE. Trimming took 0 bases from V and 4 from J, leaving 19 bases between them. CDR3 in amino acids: CASSLGTRLTKGETQYF. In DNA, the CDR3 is TGTGCCAGCAGCTTGGGCACCCGATTAACGAAGGGAGAGACCCAGTACTTC. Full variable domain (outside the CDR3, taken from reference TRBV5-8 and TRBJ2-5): EAGVTQSPTHLIKTRGQQATLRCSPISGHTSVYWYQQALGLGLQFLLWYDEGEERNRGNFPPRFSGRQFPNYSSELNVNALELEDSALYLCASSLGTRLTKGETQYFGPGTRLLVL.

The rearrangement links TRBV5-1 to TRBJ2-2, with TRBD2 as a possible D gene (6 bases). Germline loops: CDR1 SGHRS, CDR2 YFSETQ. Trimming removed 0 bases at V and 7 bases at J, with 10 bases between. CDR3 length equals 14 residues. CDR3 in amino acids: CASSLAGVGGELFF. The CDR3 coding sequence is TGCGCCAGCAGCTTGGCGGGAGTAGGCGGGGAGCTGTTTTTT.

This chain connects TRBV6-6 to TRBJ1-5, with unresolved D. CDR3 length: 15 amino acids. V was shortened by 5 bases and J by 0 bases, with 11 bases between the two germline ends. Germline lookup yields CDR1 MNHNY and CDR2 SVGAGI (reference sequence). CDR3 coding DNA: TGTGCCAGCAGTCTATCGAGGGATAGCAATCAGCCCCAGCATTTT. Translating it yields CASSLSRDSNQPQHF.

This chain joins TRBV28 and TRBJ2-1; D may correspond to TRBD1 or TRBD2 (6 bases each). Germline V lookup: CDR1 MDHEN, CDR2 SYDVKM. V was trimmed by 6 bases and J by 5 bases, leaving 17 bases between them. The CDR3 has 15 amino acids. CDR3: CASSKGGTRNNEQFF. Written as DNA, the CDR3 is TGTGCCAGCAGCAAAGGGGGGACTCGCAACAATGAGCAGTTCTTC.

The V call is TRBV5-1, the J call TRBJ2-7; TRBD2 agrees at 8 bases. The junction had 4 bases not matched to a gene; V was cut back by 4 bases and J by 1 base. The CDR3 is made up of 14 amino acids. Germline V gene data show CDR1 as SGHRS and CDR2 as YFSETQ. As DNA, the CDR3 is TGCGCCAGCAGCAAAGCGGGAGAGTCCTACGAGCAGTACTTC. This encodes CASSKAGESYEQYF.

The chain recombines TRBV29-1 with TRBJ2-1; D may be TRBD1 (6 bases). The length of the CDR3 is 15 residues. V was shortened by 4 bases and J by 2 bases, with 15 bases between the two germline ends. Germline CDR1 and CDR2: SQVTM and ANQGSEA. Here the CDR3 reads CSVGLGTRTYNEQFF. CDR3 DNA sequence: TGCAGCGTTGGCCTCGGGACACGGACCTACAATGAGCAGTTCTTC.

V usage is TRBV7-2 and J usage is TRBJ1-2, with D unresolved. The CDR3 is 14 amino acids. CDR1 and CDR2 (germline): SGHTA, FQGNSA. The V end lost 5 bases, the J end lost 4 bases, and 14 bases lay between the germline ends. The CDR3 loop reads CASSPRGVGYGYTF. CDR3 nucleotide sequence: TGTGCCAGCAGCCCCCGCGGGGTCGGCTATGGCTACACCTTC. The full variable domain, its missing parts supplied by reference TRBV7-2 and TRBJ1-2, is GAGVSQSPSNKVTEKGKDVELRCDPISGHTALYWYRQSLGQGLEFLIYFQGNSAPDKSGLPSDRFSAERTGGSVSTLTIQRTQQEDSAVYLCASSPRGVGYGYTFGSGTRLTVV.

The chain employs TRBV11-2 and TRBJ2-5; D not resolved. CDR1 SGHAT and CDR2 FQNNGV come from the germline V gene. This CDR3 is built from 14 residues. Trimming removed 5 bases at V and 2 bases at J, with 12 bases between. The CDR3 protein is CASSPTGLQETQYF. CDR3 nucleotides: TGTGCCAGCAGCCCAACCGGCCTTCAAGAGACCCAGTACTTC.

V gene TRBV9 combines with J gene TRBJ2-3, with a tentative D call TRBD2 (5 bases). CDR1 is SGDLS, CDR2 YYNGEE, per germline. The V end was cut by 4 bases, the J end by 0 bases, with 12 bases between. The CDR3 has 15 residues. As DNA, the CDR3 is TGTGCCAGCAGCCTCCTGGCGGGTAGCACAGATACGCAGTATTTT. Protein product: CASSLLAGSTDTQYF. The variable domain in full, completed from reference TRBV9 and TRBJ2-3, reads DSGVTQTPKHLITATGQRVTLRCSPRSGDLSVYWYQQSLDQGLQFLIQYYNGEERAKGNILERFSAQQFPDLHSELNLSSLELGDSALYFCASSLLAGSTDTQYFGPGTRLTVL.

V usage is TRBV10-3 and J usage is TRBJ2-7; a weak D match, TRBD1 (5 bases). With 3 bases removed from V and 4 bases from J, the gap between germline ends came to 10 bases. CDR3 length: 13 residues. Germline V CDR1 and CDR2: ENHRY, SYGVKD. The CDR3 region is CAISDRQYYEQYF. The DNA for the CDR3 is TGTGCCATCAGTGACAGACAGTATTACGAGCAGTACTTC.